The 16 T cell receptor beta chains listed next were all sequenced from one sample in a study of cytotoxic CD8 clonotypes in ibrutinib-treated CLL. Here immunoSEQ multiplex PCR was the method, and the copy in TCRdb shows in-frame clones only, minus some. The sample has 200,000 or so clones; more than 65% are singletons. The specimen comprised PBMCs, sampled after 12 months of ibrutinib treatment. The source is a human donor with chronic lymphocytic leukemia.

The rearrangement joins TRBV10-3 to TRBJ1-2; no reliable D call. Looked up from germline, CDR1 is ENHRY and CDR2 is SYGVKD. There are 12 residues in the CDR3. With 5 bases removed from V and 5 bases from J, the gap between germline ends came to 9 bases. The CDR3 loop reads CAISPDGYGYTF. CDR3 in DNA: TGTGCCATCAGTCCTGACGGGTATGGCTACACCTTC.

The chain couples TRBV6-1 to TRBJ2-7, with 7 bases aligning to TRBD1. The CDR3 contains 16 residues. Germline V gene lookup returns CDR1 MNHNS and CDR2 SASEGT. Trimming cost V 2 bases and J 4 bases; bases outside gene matches: 11. The CDR3 DNA reads TGTGCCAGCAGTGAATCCCATGGGACAGCCCTTTACGAGCAGTACTTC. It specifies CASSESHGTALYEQYF.

This clone was seen a single time. The chain joins TRBV28 to TRBJ1-2; the D gene is possibly TRBD1 (5 bases). V was clipped by 3 bases and J by 3 bases, with 14 bases between them. CDR3 length equals 15 residues. Germline CDR1 MDHEN, CDR2 SYDVKM. CDR3 sequence reads: CASSLPRGLDYGYTF. In DNA form, the CDR3 reads TGTGCCAGCAGTTTGCCAAGGGGACTAGACTATGGCTACACCTTC.

There are a few counts of this clone. The chain couples TRBV9 to TRBJ2-3, with 9 positions matching TRBD2. The germline gives CDR1 SGDLS, CDR2 YYNGEE. V lost 5 bases and J lost 3; bases outside the gene matches: 10. The CDR3 is 16 residues long. The CDR3 protein is CASSTSPTSGTDTQYF. Written as DNA, the CDR3 is TGTGCCAGCAGTACTAGCCCGACTAGCGGTACAGATACGCAGTATTTT. Using reference TRBV9 and TRBJ2-3 for the parts outside the CDR3, the full variable domain is DSGVTQTPKHLITATGQRVTLRCSPRSGDLSVYWYQQSLDQGLQFLIQYYNGEERAKGNILERFSAQQFPDLHSELNLSSLELGDSALYFCASSTSPTSGTDTQYFGPGTRLTVL.

V and J are TRBV7-3 and TRBJ2-7, with D perhaps matching TRBD2 (6 bases). The CDR3 spans 14 residues. Germline V CDR1 and CDR2: SGHTA, FQGTGA. V lost 4 bases and J 6 bases, leaving 16 bases between the germline ends. For the CDR3, the DNA is TGTGCCAGCAGCTCGGGACTCTACGGGGCCGAGCAGTACTTC. Translation: CASSSGLYGAEQYF.

CDR3 sequence reads: CASSLKQGEYGYTF. In DNA, the CDR3 is TGTGCCAGCAGCTTAAAACAGGGCGAGTATGGCTACACCTTC. The chain recombines TRBV7-9 with TRBJ1-2, with a weak D call TRBD1 (6 bases). The CDR3 has 14 amino acids. V was pared by 2 bases and J by 5 bases, with 12 bases between. Germline CDR1 is SEHNR and CDR2 is FQNEAQ (reference sequence). The entire variable domain, with the rest obtained from reference TRBV7-9 and TRBJ1-2, is as follows: DTGVSQNPRHKITKRGQNVTFRCDPISEHNRLYWYRQTLGQGPEFLTYFQNEAQLEKSRLLSDRFSAERPKGSFSTLEIQRTEQGDSAMYLCASSLKQGEYGYTFGSGTRLTVV.

This clone was observed a few times. J is TRBJ1-5 and V is TRBV4-1, with D uncertain. Germline V CDR1 and CDR2: MGHRA, YSYEKL. Trimming removed 1 base at V and 10 bases at J, with 11 bases between. The CDR3 spans 13 residues. CDR3 residues: CASSQGENFPQHF. The CDR3 bases are TGCGCCAGCAGCCAAGGGGAAAATTTTCCCCAGCATTTT.

The V gene is TRBV18, the J gene TRBJ2-7; no reliable D call. Trimming cost V 4 bases and J 0 bases, with 22 bases left between them. The V gene's germline CDR1 is KGHSH and CDR2 LQKENI. CDR3 length: 18 amino acids. CDR3 DNA: TGTGCCAGCTCACTGACCGGGCCTCTAGGAACGAGCTCCTACGAGCAGTACTTC. Amino acids: CASSLTGPLGTSSYEQYF.

This clone has a single count. The rearrangement links TRBV19 to TRBJ1-5; D is possibly TRBD1 (6 bases). Germline V gene lookup returns CDR1 LNHDA and CDR2 SQIVND (reference sequence). This CDR3 region has 14 residues. As DNA, the CDR3 is TGTGCGCCCAGGGAGGGGGTAGGGGATCAGCCCCAGCATTTT. Translation: CAPREGVGDQPQHF.

The chain has TRBV30 and TRBJ1-4; D remains unclear. Germline V gives CDR1 GTSNPN, CDR2 SVGIG (reference sequence). Trimming removed 0 bases at V and 6 bases at J, with 14 bases between. This CDR3 has 15 amino acids. The CDR3 sequence is CAWSVEVPLDEKLFF. The CDR3 DNA sequence: TGTGCCTGGAGTGTGGAGGTTCCACTGGATGAAAAACTGTTTTTT.

The chain carries TRBV6-5 and TRBJ2-3, with 7 positions matching TRBD1. Germline V gives CDR1 MNHEY, CDR2 SVGAGI. This CDR3 is 14 amino acids long. The ends lost 6 bases at V and 5 bases at J; junction bases unmatched: 8. In DNA form, the CDR3 reads TGTGCCAGCAGCCGACGACAGGGTGGAGATACGCAGTATTTT. This translates into CASSRRQGGDTQYF.

The CDR3 sequence: CASSSDGNSPLHF. CDR3 nucleotides: TGTGCCAGCAGCTCGGACGGGAATTCACCCCTCCACTTT. The rearrangement links TRBV5-6 to TRBJ1-6; D gene ambiguous. The CDR3 spans 13 residues. Trimming cost V 3 bases and J 7 bases, with 8 bases left between them. Germline V CDR1 and CDR2: SGHDT, YYEEEE.

The chain employs TRBV9 and TRBJ2-1; D is undetermined. This CDR3 has 13 amino acids. Trimming removed 1 base at V and 4 bases at J, with 6 bases between. Germline CDR1 is SGDLS and CDR2 is YYNGEE. The CDR3 coding sequence is TGTGCCAGCAGCGTAAACCTTTACAATGAGCAGTTCTTC. Its protein product is CASSVNLYNEQFF.

The rearrangement joins TRBV11-3 to TRBJ1-1; possible D gene TRBD1, 5 bases. Germline-derived CDR1 and CDR2 are SGHNT and YENEEA. This CDR3 region has 14 residues. Trimming removed 6 bases at V and 6 bases at J, with 17 bases between. The CDR3 DNA reads as TGTGCCAGCAGTTCAGCCAGGAGGGGTCCTGAAGCTTTCTTT. Translated, it gives CASSSARRGPEAFF. Combining the CDR3 with reference TRBV11-3 and TRBJ1-1 gives the whole variable domain EAGVVQSPRYKIIEKKQPVAFWCNPISGHNTLYWYLQNLGQGPELLIRYENEEAVDDSQLPKDRFSAERLKGVDSTLKIQPAELGDSAVYLCASSSARRGPEAFFGQGTRLTVV.

The chain uses TRBV7-6 and TRBJ1-2; D remains ambiguous. This CDR3 is built from 15 residues. Germline V CDR1 and CDR2: SGHVS, FNYEAQ. V dropped 1 base and J dropped 4 bases, with 13 bases sitting between them. CDR3 loop: CASSLEAGESYGYTF. The CDR3 region has the DNA TGTGCCAGCAGCTTAGAGGCAGGAGAGAGCTATGGCTACACCTTC.

CDR3 nucleotide sequence: TGTGCCAGCAGCTCACGACTAGTTAACACCGGGGAGCTGTTTTTT. Translation: CASSSRLVNTGELFF. The V and J genes are TRBV7-9 and TRBJ2-2; tentatively, D is TRBD2 (6 bases). This CDR3 contains 15 residues. Trimming took 4 bases from V and 2 from J, leaving 11 bases between them. Germline V lookup: CDR1 SEHNR, CDR2 FQNEAQ (reference sequence). The entire variable domain, with the rest obtained from reference TRBV7-9 and TRBJ2-2, is as follows: DTGVSQNPRHKITKRGQNVTFRCDPISEHNRLYWYRQTLGQGPEFLTYFQNEAQLEKSRLLSDRFSAERPKGSFSTLEIQRTEQGDSAMYLCASSSRLVNTGELFFGEGSRLTVL.